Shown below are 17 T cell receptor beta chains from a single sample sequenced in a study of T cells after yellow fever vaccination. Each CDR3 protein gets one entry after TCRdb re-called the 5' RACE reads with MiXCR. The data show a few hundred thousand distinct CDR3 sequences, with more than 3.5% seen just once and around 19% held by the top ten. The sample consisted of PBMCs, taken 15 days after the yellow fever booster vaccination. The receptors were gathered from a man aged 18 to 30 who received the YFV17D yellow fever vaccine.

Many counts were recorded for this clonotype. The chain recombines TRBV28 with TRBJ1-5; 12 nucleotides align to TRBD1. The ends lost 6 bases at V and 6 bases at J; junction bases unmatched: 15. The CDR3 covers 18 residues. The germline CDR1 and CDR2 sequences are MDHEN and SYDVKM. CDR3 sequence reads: CASSPGTGGSFMGQPQHF. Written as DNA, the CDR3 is TGTGCCAGCAGCCCAGGGACAGGGGGCAGCTTTATGGGTCAGCCCCAGCATTTT.

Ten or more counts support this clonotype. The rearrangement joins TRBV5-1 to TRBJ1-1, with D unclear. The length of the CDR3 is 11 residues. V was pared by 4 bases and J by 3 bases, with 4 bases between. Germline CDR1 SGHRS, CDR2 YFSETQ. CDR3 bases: TGCGCCAGCAGCCGGGACACTGAAGCTTTCTTT. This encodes CASSRDTEAFF.

The CDR3 loop is CASSTNRGSYGYTF. The CDR3, as DNA: TGCGCCAGCAGCACCAACAGGGGCTCCTATGGCTACACCTTC. V is TRBV5-1 and J is TRBJ1-2, with 7 bases lining up with TRBD1. Germline V gene data show CDR1 as SGHRS and CDR2 as YFSETQ. This CDR3 has 14 residues. J gave up 4 bases and V 4 bases, and 7 bases lay outside the gene matches.

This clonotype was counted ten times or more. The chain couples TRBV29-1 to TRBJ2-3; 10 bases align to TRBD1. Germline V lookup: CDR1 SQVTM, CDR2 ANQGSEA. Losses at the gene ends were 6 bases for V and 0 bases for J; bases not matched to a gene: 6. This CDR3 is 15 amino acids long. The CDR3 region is CSVYRTGGSTDTQYF. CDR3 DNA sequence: TGCAGCGTCTACCGGACAGGGGGTAGCACAGATACGCAGTATTTT.

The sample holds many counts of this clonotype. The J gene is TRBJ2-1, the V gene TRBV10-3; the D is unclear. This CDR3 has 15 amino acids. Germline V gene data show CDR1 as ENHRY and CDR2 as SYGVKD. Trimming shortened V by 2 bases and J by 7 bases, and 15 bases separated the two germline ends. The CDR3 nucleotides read TGTGCCATCAGTGAGAGGCAGGACCCACATAATGAGCAGTTCTTC. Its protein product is CAISERQDPHNEQFF.

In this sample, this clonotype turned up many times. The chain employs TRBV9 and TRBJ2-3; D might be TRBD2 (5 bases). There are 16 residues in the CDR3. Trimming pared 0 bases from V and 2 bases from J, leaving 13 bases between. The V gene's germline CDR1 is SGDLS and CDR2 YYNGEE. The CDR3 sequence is CASSVDRTGFTDTQYF. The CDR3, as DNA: TGTGCCAGCAGCGTAGACCGGACTGGTTTCACAGATACGCAGTATTTT.

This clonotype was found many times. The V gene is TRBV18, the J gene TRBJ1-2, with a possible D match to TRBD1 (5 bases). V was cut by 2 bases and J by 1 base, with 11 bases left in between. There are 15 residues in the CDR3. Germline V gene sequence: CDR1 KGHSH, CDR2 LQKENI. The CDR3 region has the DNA TGTGCCAGCTCACCAGCTGTAGGGGTTAACTATGGCTACACCTTC. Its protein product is CASSPAVGVNYGYTF.

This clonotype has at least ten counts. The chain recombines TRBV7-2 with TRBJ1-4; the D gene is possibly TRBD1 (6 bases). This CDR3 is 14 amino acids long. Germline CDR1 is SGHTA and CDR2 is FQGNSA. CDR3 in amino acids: CASTTGQRSEKLFF. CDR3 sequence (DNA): TGTGCTAGTACAACGGGACAAAGGAGTGAAAAACTGTTTTTT.

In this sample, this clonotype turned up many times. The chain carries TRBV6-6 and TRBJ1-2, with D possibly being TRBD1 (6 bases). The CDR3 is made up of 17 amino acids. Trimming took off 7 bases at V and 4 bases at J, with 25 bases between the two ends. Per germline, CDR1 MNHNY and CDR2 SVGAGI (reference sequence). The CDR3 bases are TGTGCCAGCATGAAGAGGGACACTTCTCTCTACCTCTATGGCTACACCTTC. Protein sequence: CASMKRDTSLYLYGYTF.

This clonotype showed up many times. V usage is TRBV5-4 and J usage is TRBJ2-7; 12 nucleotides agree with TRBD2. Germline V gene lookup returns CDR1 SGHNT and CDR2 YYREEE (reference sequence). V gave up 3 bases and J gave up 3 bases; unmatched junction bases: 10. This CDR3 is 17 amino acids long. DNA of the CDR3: TGTGCCAGCAGCTCGGGCGGACTAGCGGGGACCTTCTACGAGCAGTACGTC. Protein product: CASSSGGLAGTFYEQYV.

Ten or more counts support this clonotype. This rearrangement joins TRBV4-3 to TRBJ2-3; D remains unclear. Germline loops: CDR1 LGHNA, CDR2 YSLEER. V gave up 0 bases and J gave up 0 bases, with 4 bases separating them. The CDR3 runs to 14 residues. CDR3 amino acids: CASSQDFSTDTQYF. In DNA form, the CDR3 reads TGCGCCAGCAGCCAAGATTTTAGCACAGATACGCAGTATTTT.

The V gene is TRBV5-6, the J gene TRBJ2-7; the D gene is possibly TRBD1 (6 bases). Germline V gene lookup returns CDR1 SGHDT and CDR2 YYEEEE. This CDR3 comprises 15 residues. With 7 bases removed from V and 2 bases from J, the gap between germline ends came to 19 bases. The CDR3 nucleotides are TGTGCCAGCGCCGAGGGAGACAGGCATACCTACGAGCAGTACTTC. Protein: CASAEGDRHTYEQYF.

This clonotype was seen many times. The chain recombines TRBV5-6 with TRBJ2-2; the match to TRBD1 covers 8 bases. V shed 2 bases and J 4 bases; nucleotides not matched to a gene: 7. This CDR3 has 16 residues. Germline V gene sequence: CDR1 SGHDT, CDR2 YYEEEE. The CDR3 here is CASSLPDQGATGELFF. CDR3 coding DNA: TGTGCCAGCAGCTTACCTGATCAGGGGGCCACCGGGGAGCTGTTTTTT.

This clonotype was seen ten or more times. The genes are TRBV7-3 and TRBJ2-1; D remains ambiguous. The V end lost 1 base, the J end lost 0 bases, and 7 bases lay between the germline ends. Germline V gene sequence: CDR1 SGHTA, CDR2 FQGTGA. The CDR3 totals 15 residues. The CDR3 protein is CASSLKVGSYNEQFF. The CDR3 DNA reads TGTGCCAGCAGCTTAAAGGTGGGCTCCTACAATGAGCAGTTCTTC.

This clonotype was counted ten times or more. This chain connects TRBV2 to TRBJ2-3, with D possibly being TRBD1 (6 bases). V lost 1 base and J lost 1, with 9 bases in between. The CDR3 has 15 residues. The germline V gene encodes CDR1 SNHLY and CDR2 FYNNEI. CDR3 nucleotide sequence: TGTGCCAGCAGTGAAGTGGGGGCCCGCACAGATACGCAGTATTTT. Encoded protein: CASSEVGARTDTQYF. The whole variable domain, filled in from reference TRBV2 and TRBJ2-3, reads EPEVTQTPSHQVTQMGQEVILRCVPISNHLYFYWYRQILGQKVEFLVSFYNNEISEKSEIFDDQFSVERPDGSNFTLKIRSTKLEDSAMYFCASSEVGARTDTQYFGPGTRLTVL.

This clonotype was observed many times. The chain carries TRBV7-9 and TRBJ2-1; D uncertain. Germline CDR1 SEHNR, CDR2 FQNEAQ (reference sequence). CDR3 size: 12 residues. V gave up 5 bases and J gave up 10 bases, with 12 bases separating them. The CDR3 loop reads CASSRRVKEQFF. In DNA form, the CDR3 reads TGTGCCAGCAGCCGTCGGGTTAAGGAGCAGTTCTTC.

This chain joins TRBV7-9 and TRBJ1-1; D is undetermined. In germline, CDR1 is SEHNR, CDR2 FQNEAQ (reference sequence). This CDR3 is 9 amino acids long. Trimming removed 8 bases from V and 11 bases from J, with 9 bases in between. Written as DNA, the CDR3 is TGTGCCAGCGGGATACCCGCTTTCTTT. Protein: CASGIPAFF. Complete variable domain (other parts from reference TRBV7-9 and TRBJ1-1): DTGVSQNPRHKITKRGQNVTFRCDPISEHNRLYWYRQTLGQGPEFLTYFQNEAQLEKSRLLSDRFSAERPKGSFSTLEIQRTEQGDSAMYLCASGIPAFFGQGTRLTVV.